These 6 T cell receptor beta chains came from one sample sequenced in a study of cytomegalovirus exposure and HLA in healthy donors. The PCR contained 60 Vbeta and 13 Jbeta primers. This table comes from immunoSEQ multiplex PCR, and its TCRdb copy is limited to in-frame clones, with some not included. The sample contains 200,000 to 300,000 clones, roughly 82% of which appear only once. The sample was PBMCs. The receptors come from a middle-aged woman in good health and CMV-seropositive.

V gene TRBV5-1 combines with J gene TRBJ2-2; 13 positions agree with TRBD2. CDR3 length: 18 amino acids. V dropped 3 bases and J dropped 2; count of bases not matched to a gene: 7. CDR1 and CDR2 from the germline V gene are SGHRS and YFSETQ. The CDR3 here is CASSSGLAGAFNTGELFF. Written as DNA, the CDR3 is TGCGCCAGCAGCTCTGGACTAGCGGGGGCCTTTAACACCGGGGAGCTGTTTTTT.

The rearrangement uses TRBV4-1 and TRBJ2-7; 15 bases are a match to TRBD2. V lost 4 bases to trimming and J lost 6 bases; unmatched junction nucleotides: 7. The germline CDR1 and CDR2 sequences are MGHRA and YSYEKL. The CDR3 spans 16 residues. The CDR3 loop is CASSPGLAGGPGEQYF. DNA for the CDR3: TGCGCCAGCAGCCCCGGACTAGCGGGAGGGCCAGGCGAGCAGTACTTC.

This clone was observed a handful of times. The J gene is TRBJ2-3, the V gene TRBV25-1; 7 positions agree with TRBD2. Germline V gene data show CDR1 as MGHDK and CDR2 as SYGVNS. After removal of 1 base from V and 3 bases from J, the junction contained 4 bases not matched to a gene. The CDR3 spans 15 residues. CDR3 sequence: CASSESGGATDTQYF. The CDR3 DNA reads TGTGCCAGCAGTGAATCGGGGGGTGCGACAGATACGCAGTATTTT.

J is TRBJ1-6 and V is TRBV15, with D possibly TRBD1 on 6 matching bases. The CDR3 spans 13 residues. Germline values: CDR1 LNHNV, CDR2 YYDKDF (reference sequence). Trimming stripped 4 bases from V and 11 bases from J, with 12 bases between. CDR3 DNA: TGTGCCACCAGCACCGCGAGGGGGACACCCCTCCACTTT. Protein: CATSTARGTPLHF.

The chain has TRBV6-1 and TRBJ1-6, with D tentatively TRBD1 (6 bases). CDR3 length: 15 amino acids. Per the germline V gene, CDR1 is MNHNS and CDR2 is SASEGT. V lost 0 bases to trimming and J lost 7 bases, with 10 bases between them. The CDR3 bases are TGTGCCAGCAGTGAAGCGAGTCAGGGGAATTCACCCCTCCACTTT. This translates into CASSEASQGNSPLHF.

CDR3 DNA sequence: TGTGCCAGTAGTCCCCCCGGTAGCGGGAAGAATGAGCAGTTCTTC. Translation gives CASSPPGSGKNEQFF. The gene calls are TRBV19 and TRBJ2-1, with TRBD2 matching 8 bases. Losses at the gene ends were 5 bases for V and 7 bases for J; bases not matched to a gene: 10. Germline CDR1 is LNHDA and CDR2 is SQIVND (reference sequence). The CDR3 loop spans 15 amino acids.